The rows below give T cell receptor beta chains drawn from one sample of a study of tumor-infiltrating lymphocytes in primary liver carcinoma. From the multiplex PCR reads, TCRdb called clonotypes with MiXCR, one entry per CDR3 protein. In the table there are about 200,000 distinct CDR3 sequences, less than 75% of which are singletons. Sequencing was done on a sample of peripheral blood. These receptors originate from a woman aged 60-75 years with primary liver carcinoma and hepatitis B virus infection. CDR3s include the opening cysteine and the closing phenylalanine or tryptophan. D genes are given only for firm matches. Clone size is shown for a subset of rows, as once, few, many or a class of expanded clone.

>-|TRBV7-9|TRBJ1-3|-
TGTGCCAGCGGGGGGGCGAGCTCTGGAAACACCATATATTTT
CASGGASSGNTIYF
>TRBD1|TRBV5-1|TRBJ2-1|-
TGTGCCAGCAGCCCGGGGACAGCGGCGGCGGCGGAGCAGATCTTC
CASSPGTAAAAEQIF
>TRBD2|TRBV20-1|TRBJ2-2|-
TGCAATGCCGCACGGGAGGTCACCGGGGAGCTGTTTTTT
CNAAREVTGELFF
>-|TRBV4-1|TRBJ2-2|-
TGCGCCAGCGCGGGGTGGCAGAGGGCTCCCGGGGAGCTGTTTTTT
CASAGWQRAPGELFF
>-|TRBV20-1|TRBJ2-2|-
TGCAGTGCTAGTTTCTCCAGAAACACCGGGGAGCTGTTTTTT
CSASFSRNTGELFF
>-|TRBV11-2|TRBJ1-2|-
TGTGCCAGTAGCGGGGACTGGCAAGACTATGGCTACACCTTC
CASSGDWQDYGYTF
>TRBD1|TRBV11-2|TRBJ1-6|-
TGTGTCAGCAGTTTAGCTGGTGACAGGGGAAATTCACCCCTCCACTTT
CVSSLAGDRGNSPLHF
>-|TRBV5-5|TRBJ2-1|-
TGTGCCAGCAGCTTGGGCCCGGGAACCTACAATGAGCAGTTCTTC
CASSLGPGTYNEQFF
>TRBD1|TRBV5-6|TRBJ2-6|-
TGTGCCAGCAGCGGACAGGGTTCATCTTGGGCCAAAGTCCTGACTTTC
CASSGQGSSWAKVLTF
>-|TRBV12-3/TRBV12-4|TRBJ2-1|many
TGTGCCAGCACCACCGTACTAAGCTCCTACAATGAGCAGTTCTTC
CASTTVLSSYNEQFF
>-|TRBV12-3/TRBV12-4|TRBJ2-2|many
TGTGCCAGCAGTCGGGAGCGGGTCACCGGGGAGCTGTTTTTT
CASSRERVTGELFF
>-|TRBV11-3|TRBJ2-7|-
TGTGCCAGCAGCTTATCCAGGAGGCAGCAGTACTTC
CASSLSRRQQYF
>-|TRBV30|TRBJ2-7|few
TGTGCTTGGAGCCCTAGGGTGTCCGGGGGAGCCAAGCAGTACTTC
CAWSPRVSGGAKQYF
>TRBD2|TRBV7-9|TRBJ2-7|-
TGTGCCAGCAGCTTAGATGGACTAGCGGGGGGCTACGAGCAGTACTTC
CASSLDGLAGGYEQYF
>-|TRBV11-2|TRBJ2-3|-
TGTGCCAGCAGGTGGTGCGGAGATACGCAGTATTTT
CASRWCGDTQYF
>TRBD2|TRBV11-1|TRBJ2-7|-
TGTGCCAGCAGCCGCCGGTGGCGCGGGAGGACGGGCGAGCAGTACTTC
CASSRRWRGRTGEQYF
>-|TRBV11-2|TRBJ2-1|-
TGTGCCAGCAGCTTAGGCGTGGGGGTTGAGCAGTTCTTC
CASSLGVGVEQFF
>-|TRBV6-2/TRBV6-3|TRBJ2-5|many
TGTGCCAGCAGTTACGCGACTAGTTACGAGACCCAGTACTTC
CASSYATSYETQYF
>-|TRBV5-8|TRBJ1-4|-
TGTGCCAGCAATATGGGCGAAGGGTATAATGAAAAACTGTTTTTT
CASNMGEGYNEKLFF
>TRBD1|TRBV14|TRBJ1-6|-
TGTGCCAGCAGCCAAGGACAGGGTTATAATTCACCCCTCCACTTT
CASSQGQGYNSPLHF
>TRBD2|TRBV11-2|TRBJ2-1|-
TGTGCCAGCAGCTCCTGGACTAGCGGGGATTTTGAGCGATTCTTC
CASSSWTSGDFERFF
>-|TRBV5-8|TRBJ2-3|few
TGTGCCAGCAGCTTGCCATTTCGAACAGATACGCAGTATTTT
CASSLPFRTDTQYF
>-|TRBV12-3/TRBV12-4|TRBJ2-2|few
TGTGCCAGCAGTTTAGGGGGCGGGGAGCTGTTTTTT
CASSLGGGELFF
>-|TRBV28|TRBJ1-6|few
TGTGCCTCCCTGGGCCAGGGTGGTTCACCCCTCCACTTT
CASLGQGGSPLHF
>TRBD2|TRBV6-5|TRBJ2-7|many
TGTGCCAGCAGGTCTAGCGGGAGGGTTTGGGAGCAGTACTTC
CASRSSGRVWEQYF
>-|TRBV7-9|TRBJ2-2|many
TGTGCCAGCAGCCTCCTGGGTTCGAACACCGGGGAGCTGTTTTTT
CASSLLGSNTGELFF
>TRBD1|TRBV4-1|TRBJ1-1|few
TGCGCCAGCAGCCAAGCCCCCGGGACAGGCAACACTGAAGCTTTCTTT
CASSQAPGTGNTEAFF
>-|TRBV4-2|TRBJ2-3|-
TGTGCTATCAGCCAAGAAGCGGGTTGGGATACGCAGTATTTT
CAISQEAGWDTQYF
>-|TRBV4-1|TRBJ2-3|-
TGCGCCAGCAGCCATGAAAATACTCACGAAGACACAGATACGCAGTATTTT
CASSHENTHEDTDTQYF
>-|TRBV6-1|TRBJ2-1|-
TGTGCCAGCAGTGAAAGGGCTGGGTGGGATGAGCAGCTCTTC
CASSERAGWDEQLF
>-|TRBV5-1|TRBJ1-1|-
TGCGCCAGCAGCACAGGAATGAACACTGAAGCTTTCTTT
CASSTGMNTEAFF
>-|TRBV4-2|TRBJ2-5|-
TGTGCCAGCAGCCAAGGGGGGGGGGCCTCGGGCCAAGAGACCCAGTACTTC
CASSQGGGASGQETQYF